The 25 T cell receptor beta chains below were found in one sample sequenced in a study of cytomegalovirus exposure and HLA in healthy donors. Researchers ran the PCR with 60 Vbeta and 13 Jbeta primers. Measured with immunoSEQ multiplex PCR; TCRdb has only the in-frame clones, and not every one. Among under 200,000 clones listed, 87% were seen once. Sequencing used PBMCs. The receptors were sampled from a woman aged 25 to 39 in good health and CMV-seronegative.

This chain uses TRBV19 with TRBJ1-2, with 9 bases that match TRBD1. Germline CDR1 LNHDA, CDR2 SQIVND (reference sequence). There are 14 residues in the CDR3. Trimming cost V 5 bases and J 5 bases; bases outside gene matches: 6. The CDR3 region has the DNA TGTGCCAGTAGTCCCCGCGGACAGGGGTATGGCTACACCTTC. It encodes CASSPRGQGYGYTF.

This clone was seen only once. The CDR3 reads CASSLFSVRTDTQYF. The DNA of the CDR3 is TGTGCCAGCAGTTTATTTTCGGTACGCACAGATACGCAGTATTTT. V and J are TRBV27 and TRBJ2-3, with D unclear. Trimming left V 1 base short and J 1 base short, with 9 bases between. The CDR3 is 15 residues long. Germline-derived CDR1 and CDR2 are MNHEY and SMNVEV (reference sequence).

This clone was recorded only once. Additional DNA sequences in this sample encode the identical CDR3. The V call is TRBV5-1, the J call TRBJ2-7; 12 nucleotides agree with TRBD2. This CDR3 contains 15 residues. Germline V gene sequence: CDR1 SGHRS, CDR2 YFSETQ. Losses at the gene ends were 4 bases for V and 2 bases for J; bases not matched to a gene: 4. In nucleotides, the CDR3 is TGCGCCAGCAGCCCCGGACTAGCGGGACCCTACGAGCAGTACTTC. It codes for CASSPGLAGPYEQYF.

A word on this clone: The same CDR3 also results from other DNA sequences found in this sample. The genes are TRBV14 and TRBJ1-1, with D possibly TRBD1 on 5 matching bases. V lost 1 base to trimming and J lost 1 base, with 13 bases between them. This CDR3 has 16 residues. In germline, CDR1 is SGHDN, CDR2 FVKESK. As DNA, the CDR3 is TGTGCCAGCAGCCAAGGGTTAGGGGCAGGGAACACTGAAGCTTTCTTT. Encoded protein: CASSQGLGAGNTEAFF.

This sequence joins TRBV4-1 and TRBJ2-7, with D perhaps TRBD1 (5 bases). V lost 1 base to trimming and J lost 0 bases, with 13 bases between them. CDR1 is MGHRA and CDR2 is YSYEKL in the germline V gene. This CDR3 is built from 16 residues. CDR3 sequence reads: CASSQGEGVNSYEQYF. The CDR3 nucleotides are TGCGCCAGCAGCCAAGGGGAAGGGGTGAACTCCTACGAGCAGTACTTC.

CDR3 bases: TGTGCCAGCAGCCAAGATGAATGGACAGAAGCTAACTATGGCTACACCTTC. Residues: CASSQDEWTEANYGYTF. The chain employs TRBV14 and TRBJ1-2, with TRBD1 as a possible D gene (6 bases). There are 17 residues in the CDR3. V was trimmed by 0 bases and J by 0 bases, leaving 14 bases between them. Germline-derived CDR1 and CDR2 are SGHDN and FVKESK.

The chain uses TRBV4-1 and TRBJ2-1; TRBD2 aligns across 11 bases. Germline V lookup: CDR1 MGHRA, CDR2 YSYEKL. CDR3 length: 19 residues. Germline trimming cut 0 bases from V and 9 bases from J; bases unmatched to any gene: 16. CDR3 amino acids: CASSQDPTLRLAGYVEQFF. The CDR3 DNA reads as TGCGCCAGCAGCCAAGACCCCACGCTCAGACTAGCGGGATATGTTGAGCAGTTCTTC.

The chain joins TRBV25-1 to TRBJ2-7; possible D gene TRBD1, 5 bases. Trimming left V 3 bases short and J 3 bases short, with 12 bases between. The CDR3 loop spans 14 amino acids. In germline, CDR1 is MGHDK, CDR2 SYGVNS. The CDR3 loop reads CASSDQGQVYEQYF. CDR3 nucleotides: TGTGCCAGCAGTGACCAGGGCCAGGTCTACGAGCAGTACTTC.

The rearrangement links TRBV11-2 to TRBJ1-6; the D gene is possibly TRBD1 (5 bases). Germline V CDR1 and CDR2: SGHAT, FQNNGV. Trimming cost V 2 bases and J 10 bases, with 15 bases left between them. The CDR3 has 15 residues. CDR3 residues: CASSLSGGSGSPLHF. CDR3 DNA: TGTGCCAGCAGCTTATCGGGGGGGAGCGGGTCACCCCTCCACTTT.

The gene calls are TRBV23-1 and TRBJ1-2, with 9 positions matching TRBD1. TRBV23-1 is designated an ORF whose function remains uncertain. V lost 0 bases, J lost 4 bases, and 9 bases stayed unmatched. The CDR3 totals 17 residues. The CDR3 sequence is CASSQSLTGGPLYGYTF. The DNA for the CDR3 is TGCGCCAGCAGTCAATCCCTAACAGGGGGCCCGCTCTATGGCTACACCTTC.

The chain combines TRBV7-2 with TRBJ2-5; D uncertain. Trimming stripped 3 bases from V and 3 bases from J, with 8 bases between. Germline V gene sequence: CDR1 SGHTA, CDR2 FQGNSA. CDR3 size: 13 residues. CDR3 DNA: TGTGCCAGCAGCTTTGTCCCCAAAGAGACCCAGTACTTC. Protein product: CASSFVPKETQYF.

V and J are TRBV5-1 and TRBJ1-4; D call uncertain. From germline, CDR1 is SGHRS and CDR2 YFSETQ. V dropped 0 bases and J dropped 8 bases, with 14 bases sitting between them. This CDR3 contains 15 residues. CDR3 residues: CASSLVDHPGEKLFF. The CDR3 DNA reads as TGCGCCAGCAGCTTGGTGGACCACCCGGGAGAAAAACTGTTTTTT.

This chain uses TRBV7-7 with TRBJ2-3; possible D gene TRBD1, 6 bases. V lost 4 bases, J lost 2 bases, and 19 bases lay in between. The germline gives CDR1 SSHAT, CDR2 FNYEAQ (reference sequence). CDR3 length: 17 residues. The CDR3 protein is CASSSFRRDTSTDTQYF. The CDR3 region has the DNA TGTGCCAGCAGCTCGTTTCGAAGGGACACCTCCACAGATACGCAGTATTTT.

The rearrangement links TRBV5-5 to TRBJ1-2; no clear D gene. Trimming removed 2 bases at V and 0 bases at J, with 11 bases between. The CDR3 runs 15 residues. The germline V gene has CDR1 SGHKS and CDR2 YYEKEE (reference sequence). The CDR3 is CASSLGLPANYGYTF. The DNA of the CDR3 is TGTGCCAGCAGCTTAGGACTTCCTGCTAACTATGGCTACACCTTC.

The genes are TRBV5-6 and TRBJ2-1; D might be TRBD1 (6 bases). The ends were cut back, 1 base at V and 6 bases at J, with 20 bases in the middle. Germline lookup yields CDR1 SGHDT and CDR2 YYEEEE. This CDR3 is built from 17 residues. The CDR3 sequence is CASSLLQRLTTGNEQFF. CDR3 in DNA: TGTGCCAGCAGCTTGTTGCAGCGCTTGACGACAGGCAATGAGCAGTTCTTC.

V is TRBV11-2 and J is TRBJ2-1, with D perhaps TRBD2 (5 bases). This CDR3 region has 16 residues. Trimming stripped 5 bases from V and 9 bases from J, with 23 bases between. CDR1 and CDR2 from the germline V gene are SGHAT and FQNNGV. CDR3 nucleotides: TGTGCCAGCAGCCGCATGGCGGCCATGACTCGGGGTGAGCAGTTCTTC. Residues: CASSRMAAMTRGEQFF.

The chain is built from TRBV18 and TRBJ1-1; D remains ambiguous. Germline values: CDR1 KGHSH, CDR2 LQKENI. The CDR3 sequence is 12 residues long. V was trimmed by 5 bases and J by 5 bases, leaving 9 bases between them. Here the CDR3 reads CASSNFGTEAFF. The DNA for the CDR3 is TGTGCCAGCTCAAACTTCGGGACTGAAGCTTTCTTT.

Points on this clone: Compared with germline, one end of the junction differs, possibly owing to a read error. Other DNA sequences of this sample code for an identical CDR3. CDR3 coding DNA: TGCGCCAGCAGCTTGGGCAGATTTGCAAATAATTCCCCCCTCCACTTT. This codes for CASSLGRFANNSPLHF. The chain links TRBV5-1 to TRBJ1-6; D gene ambiguous. Germline V lookup: CDR1 SGHRS, CDR2 YFSETQ. CDR3 length equals 16 residues.

CDR3: CASSYSRTGGYHYEQYF. The CDR3 DNA is TGTGCCAGCAGTTATTCCCGGACAGGGGGATATCACTACGAGCAGTACTTC. The chain employs TRBV6-9 and TRBJ2-7, with 10 bases matching TRBD1. Trimming removed 0 bases from V and 3 bases from J; junction bases left unmatched: 8. This CDR3 contains 17 residues. Germline values: CDR1 MNHGY, CDR2 SVAAGI.

The chain couples TRBV7-6 to TRBJ2-3; 7 positions agree with TRBD2. The junction had 7 bases not matched to a gene; V was cut back by 4 bases and J by 0 bases. Germline assignment: CDR1 SGHVS and CDR2 FNYEAQ. This CDR3 is built from 16 residues. CDR3 in amino acids: CASSSSSGTSTDTQYF. The CDR3 coding sequence is TGTGCCAGCAGCTCCTCTAGCGGCACTAGCACAGATACGCAGTATTTT. Full variable domain (missing parts from reference TRBV7-6 and TRBJ2-3): GAGVSQSPRYKVTKRGQDVALRCDPISGHVSLYWYRQALGQGPEFLTYFNYEAQQDKSGLPNDRFSAERPEGSISTLTIQRTEQRDSAMYRCASSSSSGTSTDTQYFGPGTRLTVL.

The V gene is TRBV6-4, the J gene TRBJ2-5; no clear D gene. The ends were cut back, 0 bases at V and 0 bases at J, with 8 bases in the middle. Per germline, CDR1 MRHNA and CDR2 SNTAGT. The CDR3 sequence is 15 residues long. The CDR3 coding sequence is TGTGCCAGCAGTGACTCGAGGAGCGACCAAGAGACCCAGTACTTC. This encodes CASSDSRSDQETQYF.

The gene calls are TRBV29-1 and TRBJ2-7; 10 bases fit TRBD1. Losses at the gene ends were 8 bases for V and 5 bases for J; bases not matched to a gene: 9. The CDR3 covers 13 residues. Germline lookup yields CDR1 SQVTM and CDR2 ANQGSEA. The CDR3 sequence is CSYLGTGVNEQYF. In DNA, the CDR3 is TGCAGCTACCTGGGGACAGGGGTGAACGAGCAGTACTTC.

The rearrangement links TRBV7-2 to TRBJ1-5; D perhaps matches TRBD1 (5 bases). The CDR3 is 15 residues long. Trimming took 1 base from V and 1 from J, leaving 8 bases between them. Germline CDR1 reads SGHTA; CDR2 reads FQGNSA. The CDR3 loop is CASSLGQSSNQPQHF. The CDR3 coding sequence is TGTGCCAGCAGCTTAGGACAGTCAAGCAATCAGCCCCAGCATTTT.

J is TRBJ2-5 and V is TRBV2; 10 nucleotides match TRBD2. J was trimmed by 5 bases and V by 8 bases; bases with no gene match: 14. Germline assignment: CDR1 SNHLY and CDR2 FYNNEI. There are 16 residues in the CDR3. CDR3 loop: CASSYGTSVRRETQYF. CDR3 coding DNA: TGTGCCAGCTCCTATGGGACTAGCGTGCGTCGGGAGACCCAGTACTTC.

The chain uses TRBV5-4 and TRBJ2-7; TRBD1 agrees at 10 bases. Losses at the gene ends were 4 bases for V and 3 bases for J; bases not matched to a gene: 4. Germline V gene lookup returns CDR1 SGHNT and CDR2 YYREEE (reference sequence). The CDR3 length is 14 residues. The CDR3, as DNA: TGTGCCAGCAGCCCTGGACAGGGGGACTACGAGCAGTACTTC. This gives the protein CASSPGQGDYEQYF.